Shown below are 5 T cell receptor beta chains from a single sample sequenced in a study of blood T cell repertoires in COVID-19. The method was immunoSEQ multiplex PCR; TCRdb's version includes in-frame clones alone and lacks a portion of them. The sample holds 250,000 or so clones, 84% seen once. Specimen: peripheral blood. The receptor set was obtained from a woman aged 40 to 49 who had recovered from COVID-19.

In nucleotides, the CDR3 is TGCAGCGCATCAAGGGGTGGGTCCAGGGGGGAAAAACTGTTTTTT. Amino acid sequence: CSASRGGSRGEKLFF. The V and J genes are TRBV29-1 and TRBJ1-4; 7 positions agree with TRBD1. CDR1 SQVTM and CDR2 ANQGSEA come from the germline V gene. Trimming cost V 7 bases and J 8 bases; bases outside gene matches: 16. The CDR3 runs to 15 residues.

This clone has a single count. V gene TRBV6-5 combines with J gene TRBJ2-7; 9 bases match TRBD1. V gave up 7 bases and J gave up 0 bases; unmatched junction bases: 7. The germline V gene has CDR1 MNHEY and CDR2 SVGAGI. The CDR3 has 15 amino acids. In nucleotides, the CDR3 is TGTGCCAGCAAATCGGGACAGGGAAGCTCCTACGAGCAGTACTTC. It translates to CASKSGQGSSYEQYF.

This clone was seen a few times. The same CDR3 can be traced to other DNA sequences in this sample. The chain recombines TRBV20-1 with TRBJ2-5, with D maybe TRBD1 (6 bases). The germline gives CDR1 DFQATT, CDR2 SNEGSKA (reference sequence). There are 11 residues in the CDR3. Between the trimmed V and J ends, which lost 5 bases and 4 bases, there was a span of 8 bases. This CDR3 is CSAGRGETQYF. CDR3 bases: TGCAGTGCTGGCAGGGGAGAGACCCAGTACTTC.

The chain joins TRBV28 to TRBJ1-2, with D unresolved. The CDR3 loop spans 12 amino acids. Trimming left V 8 bases short and J 4 bases short, with 11 bases between. Germline CDR1 reads MDHEN; CDR2 reads SYDVKM. The DNA of the CDR3 is TGTGCCAGCGCTATAAGCGGCTATGGCTACACCTTC. This codes for CASAISGYGYTF.

The rearrangement uses TRBV24-1 and TRBJ2-2; TRBD1 agrees at 8 bases. With 9 bases clipped from V and 4 bases from J, the junction kept 6 bases outside the gene matches. This CDR3 region has 14 residues. CDR1 and CDR2 (germline): KGHDR, SFDVKD. The CDR3 DNA reads as TGTGCCACCGGAGGACAGGGCGGCACCGGGGAGCTGTTTTTT. Its protein product is CATGGQGGTGELFF.